Presented here are 8 T cell receptor beta chains from one specimen sequenced in a study of beta chain features in type 1 diabetes. The authors reverse transcribed all of the isolated RNA, so sequencing captured expressed TCRB transcripts. Repertoires were generated with immunoSEQ multiplex PCR, while TCRdb's copy carries only in-frame clones and drops some. Among 85,000 to 110,000 clones listed, roughly 28% were seen once. Their antigens remain unidentified. Study-level points and caveats: A moderate, significant TCRB CDR3 shortening appeared in type 1 diabetes across four CD4+ subsets.

The sequenced sample consisted of central memory CD4+ T cells from blood. These receptors were collected from a woman aged 18-29 years with type 1 diabetes.

The V gene is TRBV6-6, the J gene TRBJ2-1, with 10 bases matching TRBD2. V lost 2 bases to trimming and J lost 12 bases; unmatched junction nucleotides: 13. The CDR3 runs 16 residues. Germline loops: CDR1 MNHNY, CDR2 SVGAGI (reference sequence). The CDR3 DNA sequence: TGTGCCAGCAGTTACCGGGGTAGTCTAGCGGGAGAAACGCAGTTCTTC. Translating it yields CASSYRGSLAGETQFF.

The chain has TRBV29-1 and TRBJ1-2; TRBD1 matches at 8 bases. The V gene's germline CDR1 is SQVTM and CDR2 ANQGSEA. The CDR3 runs to 13 residues. V shed 6 bases, J shed 8 bases, and the junction held 11 bases outside the gene matches. The CDR3 DNA follows: TGCAGCGTACCCAGGGGGCAGCGAGAGGGCTACACCTTC. As protein: CSVPRGQREGYTF.

This clone showed up just a few times. V gene TRBV5-8 combines with J gene TRBJ1-1, with TRBD1 matching 9 bases. Germline V gene data show CDR1 as SGHTS and CDR2 as YDEGEE. V gave up 3 bases and J gave up 5 bases; unmatched junction bases: 8. This CDR3 region has 15 residues. CDR3 loop: CASSSRRTGVTEAFF. The CDR3 DNA reads TGTGCCAGCAGCTCGCGGCGGACAGGGGTTACTGAAGCTTTCTTT.

V gene TRBV7-6 combines with J gene TRBJ2-2, with D tentatively TRBD1 (6 bases). The CDR3 loop spans 15 amino acids. Between the trimmed V and J ends, which lost 5 bases and 5 bases, there was a span of 15 bases. CDR1 and CDR2 (germline): SGHVS, FNYEAQ. The CDR3 region has the DNA TGTGCCAGCAGCCCCAGGGGAGTTGAGACCGGGGAGCTGTTTTTT. It specifies CASSPRGVETGELFF.

The chain has TRBV18 and TRBJ1-4; tentatively, D is TRBD1 (6 bases). The V end was cut by 3 bases, the J end by 6 bases, with 8 bases between. Per the germline V gene, CDR1 is KGHSH and CDR2 is LQKENI. CDR3 size: 13 residues. CDR3 nucleotide sequence: TGTGCCAGCTCACCTCGGACAGATGAAAAACTGTTTTTT. Translated, it gives CASSPRTDEKLFF.

This chain links TRBV4-1 with TRBJ1-4; D call uncertain. Trimming pared 0 bases from V and 4 bases from J, leaving 12 bases between. This CDR3 contains 16 residues. Per the germline V gene, CDR1 is MGHRA and CDR2 is YSYEKL. CDR3 region: CASSQDEAAFNEKLFF. The CDR3 coding sequence is TGCGCCAGCAGCCAAGATGAGGCAGCCTTTAATGAAAAACTGTTTTTT.

This chain links TRBV20-1 with TRBJ2-7; unclear D gene. V lost 0 bases to trimming and J lost 7 bases, with 7 bases between them. Germline CDR1 is DFQATT and CDR2 is SNEGSKA (reference sequence). This CDR3 has 11 amino acids. The CDR3 bases are TGCAGTGCTAGAGACGGGTCAGAGCAGTACTTC. Translation: CSARDGSEQYF.

This clone was counted between two and nine times. The chain uses TRBV4-1 and TRBJ2-7; maybe TRBD2 (7 bases). This CDR3 has 17 amino acids. Germline V gives CDR1 MGHRA, CDR2 YSYEKL. The ends were cut back, 7 bases at V and 3 bases at J, with 25 bases in the middle. CDR3 sequence: CASKWGLGRGHVYEQYV. DNA of the CDR3: TGCGCCAGCAAATGGGGATTGGGGAGGGGACATGTCTACGAGCAGTACGTC.